One T cell receptor beta chain is described in this entry. The specificity of this receptor is unknown. A commercial ELISA kit detecting HCMV-specific IgG in serum was used to determine HCMV serostatus. Ficoll density gradient centrifugation was used to isolate peripheral blood mononuclear cells from blood. CDR1 and CDR2 (LGHDT, YNNKEL) derive from the germline V gene (reference sequence). Taken from cysteine to phenylalanine, the CDR3 has 16 residues. Only the protein is on record. Sequenced on an Illumina HiSeq 2000. The TCR beta cDNA libraries were made using 5'RACE template switching, a step that added both a universal primer site and unique molecular identifiers. Synthesis of cDNA was primed from the TCR beta constant segment and was followed by two consecutive PCR amplification steps. The source study handled its data this way. Reads were demultiplexed and grouped by UMI with MIGEC, and clonotypes were assembled and quantified with MiTCR. Only TCR cDNA sequences supported by at least two reads were kept to exclude erroneous sequences. Downstream repertoire analysis used the tcR package, and clonotypes were matched across fractions by CDR3 nucleotide sequence plus V segment. VDJmatch was used to annotate antigen specificity against VDJdb, with one amino acid substitution in CDR3 permitted. TCRdb reprocessed the sequencing reads and holds a single record per CDR3 protein sequence, with no DNA. The V and J calls and clone size come from TCRdb's table, not from the authors' own analysis. Per the sample table, the count is about 460,000 distinct CDR3 sequences. The leading ten clones occupy approximately 1.4% of the sample.

These data are taken from a study of T cells expressing NK-cell markers (dated by TCRdb to about 2020). Regarding the complete study: Three sorted T-cell subsets (CD3+CD56+NKG2C+, CD3+CD56+NKG2C- and CD3+CD56-NKG2C+) from fewer than 10 donors had their TCR beta-chain repertoires profiled. Seven of the eight sequenced donors were HCMV-seropositive and one was HCMV-seronegative. All eight donors whose samples were sequenced were randomly selected healthy volunteers, three of them men and five women. The libraries were sequenced on Illumina HiSeq 2000/2500, MiSeq or NextSeq, producing 2 x 150 bp reads.

Beyond this particular receptor, the publication reports: For 5 or 6 donors, the dominant CD3+CD56+NKG2C+ clonotypes were among the top 10 CD8+ clonotypes and accounted for roughly 1.0-8% of CD8+ T cells. Whether the expanded NKG2C-expressing T cell clones were specific for HCMV antigens was left unclear. Those dominant clonotypes were again the most abundant among CD3+CD56-NKG2C+ cells in a few donors, at 28.3-60.1%.

The sequence links TRBV3-1 to TRBJ2-1; TCRdb proposes TRBD2, but this gene call is untestable without DNA. Sequencing input: blood T cells: a sorted CD56 or NKG2C T cell subset, CD4+ or CD8+ T cells, or bulk PBMC T cells (not recorded which). This TCR derives from a woman aged 45-60 years in good health. Donor details come from another sample of the same person, matched by shared clones. For the CDR3, the sequence is CASSHGTSGRKGEQFF.